This T cell receptor (beta chain) was captured in a study of blood T cells in healthy people across ages. This clonotype was seen a few times. The second PCR ran roughly 6 to 11 cycles with a sample-barcoded 5' primer and J-beta primers. TCRdb called the 5' RACE reads again in MiXCR, with one record for every CDR3 protein. This table has almost 800,000 distinct CDR3 sequences, roughly 64% appearing once. Russia was home to the donors, healthy Caucasian individuals aged about 6 to 90. This TCR was recovered from a man younger than 40 in good health. Source material: blood.

The DNA for the CDR3 is TGTGCCAGCTCACCCACGCCGACAGGGGTCGAGCAGTACTTC. Amino acid sequence: CASSPTPTGVEQYF. The chain joins TRBV18 to TRBJ2-7, with 8 bases matching TRBD1. The CDR3 covers 14 residues. CDR1 is KGHSH, CDR2 LQKENI, per germline. V trimming: 3 bases; J trimming: 6 bases; junction bases outside the gene matches: 7.